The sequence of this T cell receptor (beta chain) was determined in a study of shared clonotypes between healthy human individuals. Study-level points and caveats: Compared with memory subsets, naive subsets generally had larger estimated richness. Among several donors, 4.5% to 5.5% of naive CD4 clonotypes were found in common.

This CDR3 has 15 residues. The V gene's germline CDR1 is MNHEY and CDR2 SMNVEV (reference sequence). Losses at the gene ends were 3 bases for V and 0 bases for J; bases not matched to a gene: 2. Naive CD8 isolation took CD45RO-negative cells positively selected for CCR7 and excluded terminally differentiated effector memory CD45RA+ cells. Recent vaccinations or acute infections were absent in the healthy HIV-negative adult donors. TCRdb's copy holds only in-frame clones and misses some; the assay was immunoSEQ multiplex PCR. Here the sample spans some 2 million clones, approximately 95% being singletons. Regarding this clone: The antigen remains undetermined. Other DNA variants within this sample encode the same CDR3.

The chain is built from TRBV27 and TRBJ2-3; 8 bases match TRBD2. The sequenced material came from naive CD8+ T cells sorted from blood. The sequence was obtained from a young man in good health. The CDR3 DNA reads TGTGCCAGCAGTTTCTCGGGGGGGAGCACAGATACGCAGTATTTT. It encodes CASSFSGGSTDTQYF.